A selection of T cell receptor beta chains follows, all from one sample in a study of CD8 T cells in Susac syndrome. TCRdb fed the immunoSEQ multiplex PCR reads into MiXCR, producing one record per CDR3 protein. Among a few hundred thousand distinct CDR3 sequences listed, about 88% were seen once. Sequencing was performed on CD8+ T cells from PBMCs. All receptors come from a human donor with multiple sclerosis. Both conserved end residues are part of each CDR3. The D gene is left open where the match is weak. Clone size, where shown, is once, few, many, or a class for clones that have expanded.

V gene	J gene	D gene	clone size	CDR3 protein	CDR3 DNA
TRBV6-1	TRBJ2-1	TRBD2	NA	CASSGPGLAGALDSYNEQFF	TGTGCCAGCAGTGGACCGGGACTAGCGGGAGCCCTAGACTCCTACAATGAGCAGTTCTTC
TRBV7-8	TRBJ1-4	NA	NA	CASSRRLGSGSNEKLFF	TGTGCCAGCTCGCGCCGTCTGGGTTCGGGAAGTAATGAAAAACTGTTTTTT
TRBV7-9	TRBJ2-6	NA	NA	CASSLFAGANVLTF	TGTGCCAGCAGCTTGTTTGCTGGGGCCAACGTCCTGACTTTC
TRBV5-1	TRBJ1-2	NA	few	CASSEGTAPSNYGYTF	TGCGCCAGCAGCGAGGGGACCGCTCCTTCTAACTATGGCTACACCTTC
TRBV27	TRBJ1-1	NA	few	CASSPLGAEAFF	TGTGCCAGCAGCCCCCTGGGTGCTGAAGCTTTCTTT
TRBV15	TRBJ1-1	NA	NA	CATSTYRTDEAFF	TGTGCCACCAGCACCTACAGAACCGATGAAGCTTTCTTT
TRBV30	TRBJ2-1	NA	NA	CAWSTIGQSEQFF	TGTGCCTGGAGTACCATAGGACAGAGTGAGCAGTTCTTC
TRBV5-6	TRBJ2-7	NA	NA	CASSLGLLVAGNEQYF	TGTGCCAGCAGCTTGGGACTTCTGGTCGCCGGGAACGAGCAGTACTTC
TRBV7-9	TRBJ2-7	TRBD1	once	CASSPHDRGHEQYF	TGTGCCAGCAGCCCGCACGACAGGGGCCACGAGCAGTACTTC
TRBV7-8	TRBJ2-1	TRBD2	NA	CASSTGLAGVAHEQFF	TGTGCCAGCAGCACTGGACTAGCGGGAGTCGCCCATGAGCAGTTCTTC
TRBV7-9	TRBJ2-1	NA	NA	CASSLDVKCAF	TGTGCCAGCAGCTTAGATGTAAAGTGTGCCTTC
TRBV3-1	TRBJ2-5	NA	once	CASSQEAESGETQYF	TGTGCCAGCAGCCAAGAAGCAGAGAGCGGAGAGACCCAGTACTTC
TRBV20-1	TRBJ2-1	TRBD2	NA	CSARKLANYNEQFF	TGCAGTGCTAGGAAACTAGCGAACTACAATGAGCAGTTCTTC
TRBV7-9	TRBJ1-1	NA	NA	CASSAEGRIEAFF	TGTGCCAGCAGCGCCGAGGGCAGAATTGAAGCTTTCTTT
TRBV9	TRBJ2-1	NA	NA	CASSVGGENNEQFF	TGTGCCAGCAGCGTAGGGGGGGAAAACAATGAGCAGTTCTTC
TRBV9	TRBJ2-1	TRBD2	once	CASSVHLASGNNEQFF	TGTGCCAGCAGCGTACACCTTGCTAGCGGGAACAATGAGCAGTTCTTC
TRBV20-1	TRBJ2-2	NA	NA	CSATGGDTGELFF	TGCAGTGCTACCGGGGGAGACACCGGGGAGCTGTTTTTT
TRBV9	TRBJ2-1	TRBD1	once	CASSEGQSSYNEQFF	TGTGCCAGCAGCGAGGGACAGAGCTCCTACAATGAGCAGTTCTTC
TRBV29-1	TRBJ2-7	NA	NA	CSARRSGAAYEQYF	TGCAGCGCAAGGAGGTCAGGGGCCGCCTACGAGCAGTACTTC
TRBV21-1	TRBJ2-2	NA	NA	CASIPREGADTGELFF	TGTGCCAGCATCCCACGGGAGGGGGCAGACACCGGGGAGCTGTTTTTT
TRBV4-1	TRBJ1-1	NA	NA	CASSYKGRSMNTEAFF	TGCGCCAGCAGCTACAAGGGACGGTCCATGAACACTGAAGCTTTCTTT
TRBV2	TRBJ2-2	TRBD2	NA	CAIDPGLASGELFF	TGTGCCATAGATCCGGGACTAGCGTCCGGGGAGCTGTTTTTT
TRBV11-1	TRBJ2-1	TRBD2	NA	CASSPVGTSGSLDSYNEQFF	TGTGCCAGCAGCCCTGTTGGGACTAGCGGGAGTCTTGACTCCTACAATGAGCAGTTCTTC
TRBV18	TRBJ2-2	TRBD2	once	CASSPRFLAVNTGELFF	TGTGCCAGCTCACCACGCTTCCTAGCGGTGAACACCGGGGAGCTGTTTTTT
TRBV7-9	TRBJ2-1	TRBD2	NA	CASSLNTSVWFF	TGTGCCAGCAGCCTAAATACTAGCGTCTGGTTCTTC
TRBV27	TRBJ1-5	NA	NA	CASSPSTWGSNQPQHF	TGTGCCAGCAGTCCCTCAACCTGGGGTTCCAATCAGCCCCAGCATTTT
TRBV19	TRBJ1-5	TRBD1	NA	CASSRGQGNQPQHF	TGTGCCAGTAGTAGGGGACAGGGAAATCAGCCCCAGCATTTT
TRBV25-1	TRBJ2-4	NA	NA	CASSDKGEGSKNIQYF	TGTGCCAGCAGTGACAAGGGTGAGGGGTCAAAAAACATTCAGTACTTC
TRBV28	TRBJ1-2	NA	NA	CASSSNNYGYTF	TGTGCCAGCAGCAGCAATAACTATGGCTACACCTTC
TRBV13	TRBJ1-6	TRBD1	NA	CASSAGDRANSPLHF	TGTGCCAGCAGCGCAGGGGACAGAGCTAATTCACCCCTCCACTTT
TRBV18	TRBJ2-7	TRBD2	NA	CASSPKVAGAPYEQYF	TGTGCCAGCTCACCAAAAGTAGCGGGAGCCCCATACGAGCAGTACTTC
TRBV12-3/TRBV12-4	TRBJ2-1	NA	NA	CASSLPGNRDYNEQFF	TGTGCCAGCAGCCTTCCGGGTAACCGGGACTACAATGAGCAGTTCTTC
TRBV7-9	TRBJ2-1	NA	NA	CASSLVRGAPSHEQFF	TGTGCCAGCAGCTTAGTTCGGGGGGCTCCCAGCCATGAGCAGTTCTTC
TRBV12-3/TRBV12-4	TRBJ2-7	NA	few	CASSPGTASSYEQYF	TGTGCCAGCAGCCCCGGGACGGCTAGCTCCTACGAGCAGTACTTC
TRBV7-9	TRBJ2-1	TRBD2	once	CASLQRERGNEQFF	TGTGCCAGCTTACAGCGGGAGCGGGGTAATGAGCAGTTCTTC
TRBV20-1	TRBJ2-3	TRBD2	NA	CSARDEGTSGRGLSPDTQYF	TGCAGTGCTAGAGATGAGGGGACTAGCGGGAGGGGCCTAAGTCCAGATACGCAGTATTTT
TRBV4-1	TRBJ1-6	NA	NA	CASSQLGLNSPLHF	TGCGCCAGCAGCCAGCTGGGGCTCAATTCACCCCTCCACTTT
TRBV4-1	TRBJ2-7	NA	NA	CASSQDHLETYEQYF	TGCGCCAGCAGCCAAGATCACCTAGAAACCTACGAGCAGTACTTC
TRBV28	TRBJ2-7	TRBD2	NA	CASSSRLASTMQYF	TGTGCCAGCAGTTCCCGACTAGCCTCTACGATGCAGTACTTC
TRBV7-9	TRBJ2-3	TRBD2	NA	CASSLYGLASTDTQYF	TGTGCCAGCAGCCTATACGGACTAGCTTCCACAGATACGCAGTATTTT
TRBV6-1	TRBJ1-5	TRBD1	NA	CASTHPTGLVQPQHF	TGTGCCAGTACCCATCCGACAGGGTTGGTTCAGCCCCAGCATTTT
TRBV19	TRBJ2-4	TRBD2	NA	CASMGGLGKAKNIQYF	TGTGCCAGTATGGGGGGACTAGGGAAAGCCAAAAACATTCAGTACTTC
TRBV7-9	TRBJ1-1	NA	NA	CASSSMGTEAFF	TGTGCCAGCAGCTCAATGGGCACTGAGGCTTTCTTT
TRBV2	TRBJ2-3	TRBD2	NA	CASRTQLAGWDTDTQYF	TGTGCCAGCAGGACCCAACTAGCGGGATGGGACACAGATACGCAGTATTTT
TRBV28	TRBJ2-1	NA	NA	CASSFPRTELYNEQFF	TGTGCCAGCAGCTTCCCTCGGACAGAACTTTACAATGAGCAGTTCTTC
TRBV24-1	TRBJ2-2	NA	few	CATSDRTGELFF	TGTGCCACCAGTGATCGTACCGGGGAGCTGTTTTTT
TRBV2	TRBJ2-3	TRBD2	NA	CASSRGLAALTDTQYF	TGTGCCAGCAGTCGGGGACTAGCGGCTCTCACAGATACGCAGTATTTT
TRBV19	TRBJ2-1	NA	NA	CASSIGGMSNEQFF	TGTGCCAGTAGTATAGGTGGGATGTCCAATGAGCAGTTCTTC
TRBV9	TRBJ2-3	NA	NA	CASSGGGTDTQYF	TGTGCCAGCAGTGGTGGAGGGACAGATACGCAGTATTTT
TRBV11-1	TRBJ1-1	NA	NA	CASSFDGGTEAFF	TGTGCCAGCAGCTTCGACGGGGGCACTGAAGCTTTCTTT
TRBV2	TRBJ2-2	TRBD2	NA	CASSPGTSGNTGELFF	TGTGCCAGCAGCCCCGGGACTAGCGGAAACACCGGGGAGCTGTTTTTT
TRBV19	TRBJ1-1	NA	NA	CASSILFGAEAFF	TGTGCCAGTAGTATATTATTCGGCGCTGAAGCTTTCTTT
TRBV4-1	TRBJ2-2	NA	once	CASSQRSTTVITGELFF	TGCGCCAGCAGCCAGAGATCAACTACAGTAATCACCGGGGAGCTGTTTTTT